One and the same sample provided the 23 T cell receptor beta chains below, sequenced in a study of CD8+ T cells in alopecia areata. The treatment is: oral pan-JAK inhibitor, 5-10 mg twice daily. Extracted RNA was reverse transcribed into cDNA, the sequencing template. Method: immunoSEQ multiplex PCR; TCRdb's copy keeps in-frame clones and lacks some. Seen here are about 160,000 clones, about 71% observed once, and the top ten hold 0.91%. Sequencing was performed on CD4+ T cells sorted from blood, taken at week 4, from a patient treated with tofacitinib. The source of these receptors is a human donor with alopecia areata.

This clone was seen a handful of times. V is TRBV5-6 and J is TRBJ1-6, with D unclear. Deletions cut 1 base from V and 5 bases from J, with 1 base between. The CDR3 is 12 residues long. Germline V lookup: CDR1 SGHDT, CDR2 YYEEEE. The CDR3 spells CASSLNNSPLHF. As DNA, the CDR3 is TGTGCCAGCAGCTTGAATAATTCACCCCTCCACTTT.

This chain joins TRBV30 and TRBJ2-6, with 7 bases fitting TRBD1. Trimming at V came to 8 bases and at J to 4 bases, leaving 8 bases not matched to a gene. CDR3 length: 14 residues. Per the germline V gene, CDR1 is GTSNPN and CDR2 is SVGIG (reference sequence). The CDR3, as DNA: TGTGCCCAATTACAGGGGAAAGGGGCCAACGTCCTGACTTTC. Translating it yields CAQLQGKGANVLTF.

On this clone itself: The junction and the germline gene differ at one end; a read error may be behind it. The J gene is TRBJ2-5, the V gene TRBV27; D may be TRBD1 (6 bases). The CDR3 is made up of 15 amino acids. Germline-derived CDR1 and CDR2 are MNHEY and SMNVEV (reference sequence). CDR3 bases: TGTGCCAGCAGTCTATCCGGGACATTACAAGAGACCCAGTACTTC. As protein: CASSLSGTLQETQYF.

CDR3 protein: CASSERGGPSSYNEQFF. The CDR3 DNA follows: TGTGCCAGCAGCGAAAGAGGAGGGCCGAGCTCCTACAATGAGCAGTTCTTC. V usage is TRBV9 and J usage is TRBJ2-1; a weak D match, TRBD2 (6 bases). CDR3 size: 17 residues. The germline gives CDR1 SGDLS, CDR2 YYNGEE. Trimming left V 3 bases short and J 0 bases short, with 16 bases between.

The chain links TRBV2 to TRBJ1-2; 8 bases fit TRBD1. The length of the CDR3 is 13 residues. The germline V gene has CDR1 SNHLY and CDR2 FYNNEI. V was clipped by 4 bases and J by 8 bases; unmatched bases: 6. In nucleotides, the CDR3 is TGTGCCAGCAGTGTAACAGGGGGAATGGGCTACACCTTC. Amino acid sequence: CASSVTGGMGYTF.

The chain links TRBV30 to TRBJ2-3; D is unclear. The CDR3 contains 13 residues. V was pared by 4 bases and J by 5 bases, with 13 bases between. Per germline, CDR1 GTSNPN and CDR2 SVGIG (reference sequence). In nucleotides, the CDR3 is TGTGCCTGGATGCCCCAACCCCGAGATACGCAGTATTTT. Residues: CAWMPQPRDTQYF.

This sequence joins TRBV27 and TRBJ2-1; 9 nucleotides line up with TRBD2. Trimming cost V 5 bases and J 7 bases; bases outside gene matches: 9. CDR1 is MNHEY, CDR2 SMNVEV, per germline (reference sequence). The CDR3 totals 15 residues. Written as DNA, the CDR3 is TGTGCCAGCAGTCAATGGAGCGGGAGGTTAAATGAGCAGTTCTTC. Translated, it gives CASSQWSGRLNEQFF.

The chain links TRBV11-1 to TRBJ2-5; D may match TRBD1 or TRBD2 (6 bases each). V lost 6 bases and J lost 5, with 10 bases in between. The germline V gene encodes CDR1 SGHAT and CDR2 FQDESV (reference sequence). The CDR3 length is 12 residues. In DNA form, the CDR3 reads TGTGCCAGCAGAAGGGGGGCGGAGACCCAGTACTTC. Translation gives CASRRGAETQYF.

There are a few counts of this clone. This chain connects TRBV29-1 to TRBJ2-1; 8 nucleotides agree with TRBD2. After removal of 8 bases from V and 8 bases from J, the junction contained 11 bases not matched to a gene. The CDR3 is made up of 13 amino acids. The V gene's germline CDR1 is SQVTM and CDR2 ANQGSEA. Here the CDR3 reads CSFSGTSIDEQFF. In DNA, the CDR3 is TGCAGCTTCTCCGGGACTAGTATCGATGAGCAGTTCTTC.

This clone was counted between two and nine times. This rearrangement joins TRBV7-2 to TRBJ2-1, with TRBD2 identical over 7 bases. This CDR3 is built from 16 residues. Trimming at V came to 5 bases and at J to 6 bases, leaving 13 bases not matched to a gene. Germline CDR1 and CDR2: SGHTA and FQGNSA. The CDR3 nucleotides are TGTGCCAGCAGCGAACAGCGGGGTCGTCCCCGCAATGAGCAGTTCTTC. Residues: CASSEQRGRPRNEQFF. The complete variable domain, with remaining parts taken from reference TRBV7-2 and TRBJ2-1, reads GAGVSQSPSNKVTEKGKDVELRCDPISGHTALYWYRQSLGQGLEFLIYFQGNSAPDKSGLPSDRFSAERTGGSVSTLTIQRTQQEDSAVYLCASSEQRGRPRNEQFFGPGTRLTVL.

This chain uses TRBV29-1 with TRBJ1-1; D remains ambiguous. CDR1 is SQVTM, CDR2 ANQGSEA, per germline. Trimming shortened V by 8 bases and J by 1 base, and 11 bases separated the two germline ends. The CDR3 totals 12 residues. CDR3 sequence: CSTTLSNTEAFF. In DNA form, the CDR3 reads TGCAGCACCACCCTTTCGAACACTGAAGCTTTCTTT.

The CDR3: CASSLAQGAQETQYF. The DNA for the CDR3 is TGTGCCAGCAGCTTAGCGCAGGGGGCCCAAGAGACCCAGTACTTC. V usage is TRBV7-2 and J usage is TRBJ2-5; 8 bases are shared with TRBD1. The CDR3 contains 15 residues. The germline CDR1 and CDR2 sequences are SGHTA and FQGNSA. After removal of 0 bases from V and 1 base from J, the junction contained 1 base not matched to a gene. Combining the CDR3 with reference TRBV7-2 and TRBJ2-5 gives the whole variable domain GAGVSQSPSNKVTEKGKDVELRCDPISGHTALYWYRQSLGQGLEFLIYFQGNSAPDKSGLPSDRFSAERTGGSVSTLTIQRTQQEDSAVYLCASSLAQGAQETQYFGPGTRLLVL.

The J gene is TRBJ1-5, the V gene TRBV15, with 7 bases that match TRBD1. The CDR3 spans 16 residues. V was clipped by 0 bases and J by 5 bases; unmatched bases: 7. Germline V gives CDR1 LNHNV, CDR2 YYDKDF (reference sequence). The CDR3 DNA sequence: TGTGCCACCAGCAGAGAGGAGGGACAGACTTATCAGCCCCAGCATTTT. Translated: CATSREEGQTYQPQHF.

The rearrangement links TRBV18 to TRBJ1-1, with 8 positions matching TRBD1. V was clipped by 3 bases and J by 2 bases; unmatched bases: 5. Germline assignment: CDR1 KGHSH and CDR2 LQKENI. There are 15 residues in the CDR3. The CDR3 loop is CASSPGDRHNTEAFF. In DNA form, the CDR3 reads TGTGCCAGCTCACCTGGGGACAGGCACAACACTGAAGCTTTCTTT.

This rearrangement joins TRBV29-1 to TRBJ1-1, with a tentative D call TRBD1 (5 bases). Germline CDR1 is SQVTM and CDR2 is ANQGSEA. The V and J ends lost 7 bases and 3 bases respectively, with 12 bases between them. The CDR3 length is 12 residues. The CDR3 is CSGRRGDTEAFF. DNA for the CDR3: TGCAGCGGCAGGCGGGGGGACACTGAAGCTTTCTTT. Based on the CDR3 plus reference TRBV29-1 and TRBJ1-1, the full variable domain is SAVISQKPSRDICQRGTSLTIQCQVDSQVTMMFWYRQQPGQSLTLIATANQGSEATYESGFVIDKFPISRPNLTFSTLTVSNMSPEDSSIYLCSGRRGDTEAFFGQGTRLTVV.

This clone occurred once. The chain employs TRBV29-1 and TRBJ2-7; D is perhaps TRBD1 (6 bases). The germline V and J ends were trimmed by 4 bases and 6 bases, with 16 bases remaining between them. CDR1 is SQVTM, CDR2 ANQGSEA, per germline. The CDR3 consists of 13 residues. The chain's CDR3 is CSVGNRETSEQYF. In DNA form, the CDR3 reads TGCAGCGTTGGAAACAGGGAAACGTCCGAGCAGTACTTC.

The chain uses TRBV19 and TRBJ2-7; TRBD2 is a possible D gene (5 bases). The CDR3 contains 13 residues. The germline V and J ends were trimmed by 8 bases and 0 bases, with 11 bases remaining between them. Germline V CDR1 and CDR2: LNHDA, SQIVND (reference sequence). CDR3 coding DNA: TGTGCCAGTTTAGTGGGGAGCTCCTACGAGCAGTACTTC. This gives the protein CASLVGSSYEQYF.

V and J are TRBV2 and TRBJ1-1; the D is unclear. CDR1 and CDR2 (germline): SNHLY, FYNNEI. CDR3 length: 15 amino acids. V was pared by 4 bases and J by 2 bases, with 14 bases between. The CDR3 region is CASSVHDGANTEAFF. The CDR3, as DNA: TGTGCCAGCAGTGTCCACGACGGTGCAAACACTGAAGCTTTCTTT.

The chain joins TRBV30 to TRBJ2-5; TRBD1 might be the D (6 bases). The V end was cut by 0 bases, the J end by 8 bases, with 13 bases between. Looked up from germline, CDR1 is GTSNPN and CDR2 is SVGIG (reference sequence). This CDR3 has 13 residues. The CDR3 protein is CAWSVATGRTQYF. The CDR3 coding sequence is TGTGCCTGGAGTGTAGCGACAGGTCGAACCCAGTACTTC. The full variable domain, in which reference TRBV30 and TRBJ2-5 provide the parts outside the CDR3, is SQTIHQWPATLVQPVGSPLSLECTVEGTSNPNLYWYRQAAGRGLQLLFYSVGIGQISSEVPQNLSASRPQDRQFILSSKKLLLSDSGFYLCAWSVATGRTQYFGPGTRLLVL.

This clone was counted between two and nine times. This chain uses TRBV11-2 with TRBJ1-2; D unclear. Germline V lookup: CDR1 SGHAT, CDR2 FQNNGV. The CDR3 totals 16 residues. V was shortened by 5 bases and J by 8 bases, with 24 bases between the two germline ends. Here the CDR3 DNA reads TGTGCCAGCAGCCGAGACTCACGAGGACTCGGAAGGGGCTACACCTTC. It encodes CASSRDSRGLGRGYTF.

The CDR3 bases are TGTGCCTGGAGTACGACTAGCGGGGGAGTATCCCAGTACTTC. This sequence encodes CAWSTTSGGVSQYF. The gene calls are TRBV30 and TRBJ2-5; TRBD2 matches at 12 bases. In germline, CDR1 is GTSNPN, CDR2 SVGIG (reference sequence). With V trimmed by 2 bases and J by 9 bases, 7 bases remained unmatched. The CDR3 length is 14 residues.

The V gene is TRBV29-1, the J gene TRBJ1-5, with 7 bases that match TRBD1. V trimming: 5 bases; J trimming: 2 bases; junction bases outside the gene matches: 9. Germline values: CDR1 SQVTM, CDR2 ANQGSEA. CDR3 length: 15 amino acids. The CDR3: CSVRDSFLGNQPQHF. As DNA, the CDR3 is TGCAGCGTTCGGGACAGCTTCCTAGGCAATCAGCCCCAGCATTTT.

The chain couples TRBV15 to TRBJ2-5, with 7 bases aligning to TRBD1. Per the germline V gene, CDR1 is LNHNV and CDR2 is YYDKDF (reference sequence). The CDR3 length is 17 residues. The trim removed 6 bases at V and 1 base at J, leaving 14 bases unmatched. The CDR3 nucleotides read TGTGCCACCAGAAGTGTGCTCGACAGGGCCCTCCAAGAGACCCAGTACTTC. As protein: CATRSVLDRALQETQYF.